These 6 T cell receptor beta chains were sequenced from one sample in a study of shared clonotypes between healthy human individuals. TCRdb's table, derived via immunoSEQ multiplex PCR, lists solely in-frame clones and lacks some. Of roughly 1 million clones detected, under 80% appear once; the ten largest clones hold approximately 1.5%. The sample taken for sequencing was memory CD4+ T cells sorted from blood. Sample subset: CD45RA-negative fraction. The receptors originated from a man between 18 and 29 years old in good health.

This chain connects TRBV5-5 to TRBJ2-1; 7 bases align to TRBD1. Germline V gene lookup returns CDR1 SGHKS and CDR2 YYEKEE (reference sequence). Trimming took 4 bases from V and 4 from J; bases not matched to a gene: 5. CDR3 size: 14 residues. The CDR3 DNA reads as TGTGCCAGCAGCCCGGGACAGCTGTACAATGAGCAGTTCTTC. It is translated as CASSPGQLYNEQFF.

The chain couples TRBV28 to TRBJ1-3, with a weak D call TRBD1 (5 bases). CDR1 and CDR2 (germline): MDHEN, SYDVKM. The V end lost 0 bases, the J end lost 2 bases, and 11 bases lay between the germline ends. The CDR3 is made up of 16 amino acids. CDR3 residues: CASSLWPRGPGNTIYF. The CDR3 nucleotides read TGTGCCAGCAGTTTATGGCCGAGGGGCCCTGGAAACACCATATATTTT.

The chain couples TRBV7-9 to TRBJ1-2; D is ambiguous. Germline lookup yields CDR1 SEHNR and CDR2 FQNEAQ (reference sequence). The CDR3 consists of 16 residues. Trimming removed 0 bases from V and 5 bases from J, with 16 bases in between. DNA of the CDR3: TGTGCCAGCAGCTTAGCTGGGGTCTCCACCGGTTATGGCTACACCTTC. Translation gives CASSLAGVSTGYGYTF.

Points on this clone: This CDR3 is also generated by other DNA sequences in the sample. The chain employs TRBV11-2 and TRBJ1-5, with 8 positions matching TRBD1. The CDR3 totals 13 residues. Germline V gene sequence: CDR1 SGHAT, CDR2 FQNNGV. J lost 5 bases, V lost 3 bases, and 0 bases had no gene match. CDR3 coding DNA: TGTGCCAGCAGCTTGGACAGGGATCAGCCCCAGCATTTT. It specifies CASSLDRDQPQHF.

The chain couples TRBV20-1 to TRBJ2-1, with D unresolved. In germline, CDR1 is DFQATT, CDR2 SNEGSKA (reference sequence). This CDR3 region has 11 residues. This chain's CDR3 is CSAGIKGQQFF. CDR3 coding DNA: TGCAGCGCTGGGATTAAGGGTCAGCAGTTCTTC.

This chain uses TRBV28 with TRBJ1-2, with D unclear. The V end was cut by 5 bases, the J end by 3 bases, with 10 bases between. The CDR3 runs 13 residues. Germline assignment: CDR1 MDHEN and CDR2 SYDVKM. The CDR3 region has the DNA TGTGCCAGCAGTGGGAATTCTGACTATGGCTACACCTTC. Translated, it gives CASSGNSDYGYTF.